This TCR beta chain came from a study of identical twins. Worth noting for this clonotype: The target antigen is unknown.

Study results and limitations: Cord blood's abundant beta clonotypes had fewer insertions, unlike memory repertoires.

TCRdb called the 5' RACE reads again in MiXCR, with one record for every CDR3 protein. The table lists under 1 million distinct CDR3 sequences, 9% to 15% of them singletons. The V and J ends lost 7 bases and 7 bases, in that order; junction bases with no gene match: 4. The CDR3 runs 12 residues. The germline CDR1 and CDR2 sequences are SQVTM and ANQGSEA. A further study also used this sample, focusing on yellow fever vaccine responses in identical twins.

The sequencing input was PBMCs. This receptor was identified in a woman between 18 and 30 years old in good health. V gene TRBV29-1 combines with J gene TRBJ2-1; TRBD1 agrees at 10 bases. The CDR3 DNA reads TGCAGCGGGGACAGGGGTAATAATGAGCAGTTCTTC. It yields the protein CSGDRGNNEQFF.